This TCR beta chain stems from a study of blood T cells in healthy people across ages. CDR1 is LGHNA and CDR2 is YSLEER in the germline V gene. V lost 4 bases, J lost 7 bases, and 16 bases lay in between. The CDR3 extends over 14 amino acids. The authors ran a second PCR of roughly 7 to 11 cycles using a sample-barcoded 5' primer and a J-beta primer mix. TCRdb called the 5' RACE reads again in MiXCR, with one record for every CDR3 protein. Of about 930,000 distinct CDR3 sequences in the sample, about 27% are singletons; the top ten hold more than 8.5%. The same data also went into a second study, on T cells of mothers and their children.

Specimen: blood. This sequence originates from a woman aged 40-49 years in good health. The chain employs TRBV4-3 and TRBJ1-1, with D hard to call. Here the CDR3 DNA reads TGCGCCAGCAGCCGGGATACAGATGCAAGTGAAGCTTTCTTT. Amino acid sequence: CASSRDTDASEAFF.